This entry describes one T cell receptor beta chain. Its antigen remains undetermined. No much larger clonotype is one base removed from it; base qualities were not supplied. Enrolling through a virtual design, the prospective study's participants ranged in age from roughly 18 to 89 years and lived across some 22 United States geographic areas. Cohort assignment in the prospective study relied on participant-reported clinical history from a screening survey and a study questionnaire. In the prospective study, whole blood, serum and a nasopharyngeal or oropharyngeal swab were collected from each participant by mobile phlebotomists. Prospective study participants could optionally give additional blood draws and questionnaires over an approximately 2-month period. Before DNA extraction, prospective study blood samples were shipped either frozen or at room temperature. The CDR3, from cysteine to phenylalanine, totals 15 residues. Only CDR3 DNA is held: 45 bases, read in frame from base 1. CDR1 and CDR2, looked up from the germline V gene (reference sequence), are SGHNT and YYREEE. V was cut back by 4 bases and J by 1 base, leaving a gap of 15 bases between them.

TCRbeta CDR3 regions were amplified from genomic DNA using the immunoSEQ Assay, a bias-controlled multiplex PCR. The study's own analysis went as follows. The number of nucleated cells in each sample was estimated from the amplification of reference gene primers within the assay. To quantify the absolute abundance of each unique TCRbeta CDR3 rearrangement, sequence reads were collapsed and filtered. For each sample, productive Simpson clonality was calculated as the square root of Simpson's diversity index over productive rearrangements. TCRdb stores this immuneACCESS table with in-frame sequences only. Part of the clones is absent; in the studies checked, under half of the shortfall reflects unresolved V genes, and no reason is known for the rest. V, J and clone size reflect that table, while D and trimming were determined from the DNA. A total of fewer than 450,000 clones appear in this sample, 88% of them only once. Jointly, the top ten make up more than 2% of the sample.

The data stem from a study of blood T cell repertoires in COVID-19 (dated by TCRdb to the early 2020s). Notes on the research overall: Samples covering the acute and convalescent phases of COVID-19 were provided by collaborators in the United States, Italy and Spain. Samples came from the ongoing ImmuneRACE study (first 160 participants) plus 1,254 subjects from 6 global collaborators. Where available, HLA class I and class II types were taken from metadata supplied by the sample provider and were not determined by assay-based typing. The repertoires were released in a freely available public database intended as a resource for research on the immune response to SARS-CoV-2. The material from the prospective study consisted of cDNA or gDNA derived from T cells, B-cell-depleted T cells, or PBMCs. Nearly every sample came with metadata listing a de-identified subject ID, COVID-19 status, age in years and sex. Subjects who had been exposed to COVID-19, were actively infected with it, or had recovered from it provided the deeply sampled blood TCRbeta repertoires that made up the dataset.

General findings and caveats noted by the study authors: The amount of clinical and demographic metadata varied by source and participant and was provided uncurated.

The chain couples TRBV5-4 to TRBJ2-7; TRBD1 is a weak D gene call, 6 bases matching. The clonotype comes from a woman aged 35 to 49 with acute COVID-19. Sequences were obtained from PBMCs or T cells enriched from blood (not recorded which). The DNA is as follows: TGTGCCAGCAGCCCCAGGGGCCGTGTTTCCTACGAGCAGTACTTC. It specifies CASSPRGRVSYEQYF.